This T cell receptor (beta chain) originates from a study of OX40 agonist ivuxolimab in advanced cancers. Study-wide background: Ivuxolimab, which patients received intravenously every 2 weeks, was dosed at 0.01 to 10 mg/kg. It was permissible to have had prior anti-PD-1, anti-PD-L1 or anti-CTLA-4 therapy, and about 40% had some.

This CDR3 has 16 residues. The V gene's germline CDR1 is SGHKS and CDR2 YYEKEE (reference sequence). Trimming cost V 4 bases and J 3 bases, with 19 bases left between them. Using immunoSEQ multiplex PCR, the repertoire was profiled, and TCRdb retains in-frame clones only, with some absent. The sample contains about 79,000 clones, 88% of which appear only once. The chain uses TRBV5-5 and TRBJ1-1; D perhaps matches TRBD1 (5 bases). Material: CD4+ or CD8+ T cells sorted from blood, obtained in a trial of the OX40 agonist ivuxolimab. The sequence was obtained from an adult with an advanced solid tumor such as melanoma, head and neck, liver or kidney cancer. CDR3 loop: CASSHSFIRGYTEAFF. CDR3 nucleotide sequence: TGTGCCAGCAGCCACTCATTTATAAGGGGCTACACTGAAGCTTTCTTT. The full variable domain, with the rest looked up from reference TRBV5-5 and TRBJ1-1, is DAGVTQSPTHLIKTRGQQVTLRCSPISGHKSVSWYQQVLGQGPQFIFQYYEKEERGRGNFPDRFSARQFPNYSSELNVNALLLGDSALYLCASSHSFIRGYTEAFFGQGTRLTVV.